The subject of this entry is one T cell receptor beta chain. Participants spanned ages about 18 to 95 years and resided in 20 to 30 US areas. Cohort allocation depended upon clinical history that participants reported. The CDR3 covers 13 residues. CDR1 is SGHTS and CDR2 is YDEGEE in the germline V gene. The V segment lost 7 bases and the J segment 5 bases; nucleotides outside the gene matches: 4. The entry originates in a study of blood T cell repertoires in COVID-19. Across the whole study: Acute and convalescent COVID-19 specimens originated in the United States, Italy and Spain. From T cells, B-cell-depleted T cells, or PBMCs came the material, which was cDNA or gDNA.

Only in-frame clones appear in the TCRdb table, and some are missing; sequencing was by immunoSEQ multiplex PCR. The sample has around 150,000 clones, about 80% seen once. The rearrangement links TRBV5-8 to TRBJ1-2; 11 nucleotides align to TRBD1. What was sequenced was PBMCs or T cells enriched from blood (not recorded which). The clonotype was recovered from a woman in her sixties or seventies who had recovered from COVID-19. CDR3 loop: CASGGQGAYGYTF. The CDR3, as DNA: TGTGCCAGCGGAGGACAGGGGGCGTATGGCTACACCTTC.